These 7 T cell receptor beta chains were sequenced from one sample in a study of technical replicates of blood from a few donors. Sequencing was performed with immunoSEQ multiplex PCR; in TCRdb, only in-frame clones are kept and a portion is missing. Altogether approximately 52,000 clones are present, just over 85% being singletons, with the ten largest covering approximately 5.4%. The sample taken for sequencing was PBMCs. Receptor source: a human donor in good health. Some clones in this sample may be carry-over from other donors' samples.

The CDR3, as DNA: TGTGCCAGCAGCTTAGTTTGGGGAGTCGGGCCCTACGAGCAGTACTTC. Translating it yields CASSLVWGVGPYEQYF. J is TRBJ2-7 and V is TRBV7-2; tentatively, D is TRBD2 (5 bases). V shed 1 base and J shed 2 bases, with 15 bases lying between them. The CDR3 length is 16 residues. CDR1 SGHTA and CDR2 FQGNSA come from the germline V gene.

V usage is TRBV29-1 and J usage is TRBJ2-5; 7 bases fit TRBD1. V lost 8 bases to trimming and J lost 5 bases; unmatched junction nucleotides: 8. The CDR3 has 12 amino acids. From germline, CDR1 is SQVTM and CDR2 ANQGSEA. The CDR3 spells CSTRDSPETQYF. CDR3 in DNA: TGCAGCACTCGGGACAGCCCGGAGACCCAGTACTTC.

This chain links TRBV7-8 with TRBJ2-5; a possible D gene is TRBD2 (6 bases). The V gene lost 3 bases and the J gene lost 3 bases, with 8 bases spanning the gap. CDR1 SGHVS and CDR2 FQNEAQ come from the germline V gene. The CDR3 is 13 residues long. The CDR3 protein is CASSFWTKETQYF. The DNA for the CDR3 is TGTGCCAGCAGCTTTTGGACTAAAGAGACCCAGTACTTC.

This clone appeared once. The rearrangement uses TRBV2 and TRBJ2-7; 7 positions agree with TRBD2. V lost 6 bases, J lost 6 bases, and 11 bases stayed unmatched. CDR1 is SNHLY, CDR2 FYNNEI, per germline. The CDR3 is 14 residues long. CDR3 sequence (DNA): TGTGCCAGCAGCGGAAGCGGAGGGGAGGGCGAGCAGTACTTC. Protein sequence: CASSGSGGEGEQYF.

This clone was observed at least ten times. The chain combines TRBV5-1 with TRBJ2-7, with TRBD2 matching over 8 bases. The CDR3 runs 15 residues. Germline lookup yields CDR1 SGHRS and CDR2 YFSETQ. Trimming took 4 bases from V and 2 from J; bases not matched to a gene: 8. The CDR3 loop is CASSPGTSGTYEQYF. The CDR3, as DNA: TGCGCCAGCAGCCCGGGAACTAGCGGTACCTACGAGCAGTACTTC.

V usage is TRBV7-2 and J usage is TRBJ1-2; tentative D call: TRBD1 (6 bases). The CDR3 is made up of 14 amino acids. V gave up 6 bases and J gave up 4 bases, with 15 bases separating them. Germline V gene sequence: CDR1 SGHTA, CDR2 FQGNSA. The CDR3 sequence: CASSLWGGAYGYTF. Here the CDR3 DNA reads TGTGCCAGCAGTCTTTGGGGGGGGGCCTATGGCTACACCTTC.

The rearrangement links TRBV4-3 to TRBJ1-6; no clear D. The CDR3 contains 17 residues. Germline V gene sequence: CDR1 LGHNA, CDR2 YSLEER. The V end was cut by 1 base, the J end by 0 bases, with 10 bases between. The DNA of the CDR3 is TGCGCCAGCAGCCAAGTCGCCGTGAGCTCCTATAATTCACCCCTCCACTTT. Protein product: CASSQVAVSSYNSPLHF.